This T cell receptor (beta chain) emerged from a study of tumor-infiltrating lymphocytes in oesophageal squamous cell carcinoma. Trimming left V 2 bases short and J 3 bases short, with 12 bases between. The CDR3 totals 15 residues. Germline V CDR1 and CDR2: SGHDT, YYEEEE. TCRdb reanalysed the PCR reads using MiXCR and keeps one entry per CDR3 protein. Of 9,500 to 12,000 distinct CDR3 sequences detected, under 60% appear once; the ten largest clones hold about a third. V is TRBV5-6 and J is TRBJ2-1, with D hard to call. Specimen: esophageal tumor tissue. This receptor was identified in a male donor with esophageal squamous cell carcinoma. The CDR3 DNA is TGTGCCAGCAGCTTTGAGTACCTGGACTACAATGAGCAGTTCTTC. This sequence encodes CASSFEYLDYNEQFF.